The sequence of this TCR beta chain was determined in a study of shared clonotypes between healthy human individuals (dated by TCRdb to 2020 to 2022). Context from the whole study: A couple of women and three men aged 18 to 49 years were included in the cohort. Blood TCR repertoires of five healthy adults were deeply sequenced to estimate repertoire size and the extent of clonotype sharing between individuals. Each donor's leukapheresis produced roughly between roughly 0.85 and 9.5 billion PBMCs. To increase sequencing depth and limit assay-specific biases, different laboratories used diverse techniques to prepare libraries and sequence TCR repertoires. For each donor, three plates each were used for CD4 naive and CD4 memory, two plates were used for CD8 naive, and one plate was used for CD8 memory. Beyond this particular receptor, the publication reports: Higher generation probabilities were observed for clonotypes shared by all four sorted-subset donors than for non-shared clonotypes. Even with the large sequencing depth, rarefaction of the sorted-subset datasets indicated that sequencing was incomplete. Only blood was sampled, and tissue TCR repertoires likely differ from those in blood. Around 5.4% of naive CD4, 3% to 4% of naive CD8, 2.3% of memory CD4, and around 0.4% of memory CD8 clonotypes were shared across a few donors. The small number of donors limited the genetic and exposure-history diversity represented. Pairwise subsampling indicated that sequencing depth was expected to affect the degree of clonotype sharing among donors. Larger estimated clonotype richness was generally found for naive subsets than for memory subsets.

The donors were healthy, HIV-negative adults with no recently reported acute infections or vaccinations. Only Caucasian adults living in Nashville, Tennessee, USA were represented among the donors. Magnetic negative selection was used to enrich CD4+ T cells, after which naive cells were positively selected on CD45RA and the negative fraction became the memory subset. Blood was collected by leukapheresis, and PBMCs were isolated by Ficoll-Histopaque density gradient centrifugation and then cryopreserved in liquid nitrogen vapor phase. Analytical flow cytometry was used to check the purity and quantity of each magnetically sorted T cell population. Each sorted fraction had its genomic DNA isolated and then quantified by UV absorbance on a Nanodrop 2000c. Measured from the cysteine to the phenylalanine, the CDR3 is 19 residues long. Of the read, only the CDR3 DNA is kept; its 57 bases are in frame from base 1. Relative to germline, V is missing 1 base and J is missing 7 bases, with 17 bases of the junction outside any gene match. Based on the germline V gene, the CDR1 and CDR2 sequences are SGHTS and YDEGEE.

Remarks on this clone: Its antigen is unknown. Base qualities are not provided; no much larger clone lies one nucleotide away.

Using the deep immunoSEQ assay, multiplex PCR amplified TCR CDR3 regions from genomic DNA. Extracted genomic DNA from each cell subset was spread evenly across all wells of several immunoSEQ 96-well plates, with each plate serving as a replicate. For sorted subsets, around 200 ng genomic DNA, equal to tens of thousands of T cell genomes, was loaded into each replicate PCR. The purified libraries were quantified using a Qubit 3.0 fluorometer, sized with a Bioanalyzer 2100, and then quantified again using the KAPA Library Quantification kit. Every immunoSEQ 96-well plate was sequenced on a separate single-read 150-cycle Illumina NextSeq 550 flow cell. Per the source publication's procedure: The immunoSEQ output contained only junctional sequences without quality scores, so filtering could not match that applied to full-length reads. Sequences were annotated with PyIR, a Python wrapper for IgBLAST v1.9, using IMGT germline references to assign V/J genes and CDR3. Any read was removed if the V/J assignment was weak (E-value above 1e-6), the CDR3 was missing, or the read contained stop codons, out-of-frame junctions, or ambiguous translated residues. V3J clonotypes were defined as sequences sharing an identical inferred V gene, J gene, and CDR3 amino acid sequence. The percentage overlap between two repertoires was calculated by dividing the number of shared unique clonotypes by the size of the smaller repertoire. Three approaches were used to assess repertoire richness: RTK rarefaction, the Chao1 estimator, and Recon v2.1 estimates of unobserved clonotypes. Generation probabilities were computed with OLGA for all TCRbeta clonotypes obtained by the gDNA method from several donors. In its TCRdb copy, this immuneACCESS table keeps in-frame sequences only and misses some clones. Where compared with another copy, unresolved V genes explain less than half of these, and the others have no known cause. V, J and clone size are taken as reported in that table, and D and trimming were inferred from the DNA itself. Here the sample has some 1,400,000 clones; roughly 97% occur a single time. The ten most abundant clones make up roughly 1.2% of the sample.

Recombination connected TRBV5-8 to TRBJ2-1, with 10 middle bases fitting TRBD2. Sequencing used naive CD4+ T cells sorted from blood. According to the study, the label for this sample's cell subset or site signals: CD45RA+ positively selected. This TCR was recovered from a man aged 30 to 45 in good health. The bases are TGTGCCAGCAGCTTGTTCTGGGGAAAGCGGGAGGGTCAAAGTAATGAGCAGTTCTTC. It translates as CASSLFWGKREGQSNEQFF.